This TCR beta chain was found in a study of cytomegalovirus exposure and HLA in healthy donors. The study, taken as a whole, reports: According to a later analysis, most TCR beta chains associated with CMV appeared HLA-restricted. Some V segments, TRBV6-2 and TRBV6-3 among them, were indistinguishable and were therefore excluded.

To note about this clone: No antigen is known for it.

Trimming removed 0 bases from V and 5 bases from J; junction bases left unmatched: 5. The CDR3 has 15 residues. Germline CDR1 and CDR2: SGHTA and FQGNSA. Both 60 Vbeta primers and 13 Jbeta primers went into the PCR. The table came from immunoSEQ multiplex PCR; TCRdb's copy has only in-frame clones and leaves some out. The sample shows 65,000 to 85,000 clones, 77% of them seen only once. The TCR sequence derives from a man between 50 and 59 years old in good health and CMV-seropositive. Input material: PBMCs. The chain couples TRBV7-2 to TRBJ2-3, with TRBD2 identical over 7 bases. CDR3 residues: CASSLAAGARDTQYF. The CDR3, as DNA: TGTGCCAGCAGCTTAGCGGCGGGAGCCCGAGATACGCAGTATTTT.